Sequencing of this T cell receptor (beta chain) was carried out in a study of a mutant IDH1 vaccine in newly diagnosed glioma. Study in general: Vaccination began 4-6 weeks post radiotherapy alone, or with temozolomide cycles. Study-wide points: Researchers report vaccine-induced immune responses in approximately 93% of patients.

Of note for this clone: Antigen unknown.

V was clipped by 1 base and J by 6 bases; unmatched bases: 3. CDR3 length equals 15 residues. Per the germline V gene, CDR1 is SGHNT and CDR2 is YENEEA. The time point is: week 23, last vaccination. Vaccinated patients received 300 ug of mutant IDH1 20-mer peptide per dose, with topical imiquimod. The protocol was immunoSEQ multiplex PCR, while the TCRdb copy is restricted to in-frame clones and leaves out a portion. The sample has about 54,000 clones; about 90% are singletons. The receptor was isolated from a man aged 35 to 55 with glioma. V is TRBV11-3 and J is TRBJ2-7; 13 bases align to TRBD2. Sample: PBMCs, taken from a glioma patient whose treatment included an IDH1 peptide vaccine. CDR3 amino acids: CASSLGGLAGVEQYF. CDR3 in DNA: TGTGCCAGCAGCTTAGGAGGACTAGCGGGAGTCGAGCAGTACTTC.